One sample yielded the 12 T cell receptor beta chains listed below, sequenced in a study of T cell responses to AZD1222 COVID-19 vaccine. Measured with immunoSEQ multiplex PCR; TCRdb has only the in-frame clones, and not every one. The sample contains some 170,000 clones, roughly 94% of which appear only once. The source was peripheral blood, collected on day 0 of MenACWY control vaccination. Source of these receptors: an adult in good health.

The chain uses TRBV28 and TRBJ1-5; a possible D gene is TRBD1 (5 bases). V shed 5 bases and J shed 3 bases, with 11 bases lying between them. The CDR3 runs 14 residues. The V gene's germline CDR1 is MDHEN and CDR2 SYDVKM. CDR3 in DNA: TGTGCCAGCAGTCCCCGACAGTACAATCAGCCCCAGCATTTT. As protein: CASSPRQYNQPQHF.

V and J are TRBV19 and TRBJ2-1; 9 bases are shared with TRBD1. Germline V gene sequence: CDR1 LNHDA, CDR2 SQIVND (reference sequence). The V and J ends lost 11 bases and 8 bases, in that order; junction bases with no gene match: 13. CDR3 size: 14 residues. The DNA of the CDR3 is TGTGCCTCAAACCGAAGGACAGGGGTGTATGAGCAGTTCTTC. Amino acid sequence: CASNRRTGVYEQFF. Drawing the rest from reference TRBV19 and TRBJ2-1, the complete variable domain is DGGITQSPKYLFRKEGQNVTLSCEQNLNHDAMYWYRQDPGQGLRLIYYSQIVNDFQKGDIAEGYSVSREKKESFPLTVTSAQKNPTAFYLCASNRRTGVYEQFFGPGTRLTVL.

The chain recombines TRBV6-2 or TRBV6-3 with TRBJ1-5; TRBD1 is a possible D gene (6 bases). V lost 2 bases, J lost 0 bases, and 14 bases lay in between. CDR1 is MNHEY, CDR2 SVGEGT, per germline. The CDR3 is 17 amino acids. The CDR3 protein is CASSYRDRRNSNQPQHF. CDR3 in DNA: TGTGCCAGCAGTTACCGAGACAGGCGTAATAGCAATCAGCCCCAGCATTTT.

The V call is TRBV12-3 or TRBV12-4, the J call TRBJ2-3; TRBD2 might be the D (5 bases). V lost 3 bases, J lost 5 bases, and 9 bases lay in between. This CDR3 has 13 residues. The CDR3 here is CASSFGGGDTQYF. CDR3 sequence (DNA): TGTGCCAGCAGTTTTGGAGGAGGAGATACGCAGTATTTT.

This sequence joins TRBV27 and TRBJ2-3; TRBD2 is a possible D gene (5 bases). CDR3 length: 11 residues. V lost 7 bases and J 6 bases, leaving 8 bases between the germline ends. Germline-derived CDR1 and CDR2 are MNHEY and SMNVEV (reference sequence). DNA for the CDR3: TGTGCCAGCATATCGGGGGATACGCAGTATTTT. Amino acids: CASISGDTQYF.

The CDR3 DNA follows: TGTGCCAGCAGTTTGGGGGGGAACACTGAAGCTTTCTTT. Translating gives CASSLGGNTEAFF. The chain couples TRBV28 to TRBJ1-1; perhaps TRBD1 as D (5 bases). Trimming removed 3 bases from V and 1 base from J, with 6 bases in between. CDR1 and CDR2 from the germline V gene are MDHEN and SYDVKM. The CDR3 is made up of 13 amino acids.

This chain uses TRBV3-1 (or the pseudogene TRBV3-2) with TRBJ2-3, with 9 nucleotides matching TRBD1. V was pared by 5 bases and J by 10 bases, with 10 bases of the junction left unmatched. The CDR3 is 14 amino acids. Germline-derived CDR1 and CDR2 are LGHDT and YNNKEL (reference sequence). The DNA for the CDR3 is TGTGCCAGCAGCAACCCGGGGACAGGGCCCGCGCAGTATTTT. Residues: CASSNPGTGPAQYF.

J is TRBJ2-1 and V is TRBV7-3; 8 nucleotides agree with TRBD2. Germline CDR1 is SGHTA and CDR2 is FQGTGA. This CDR3 spans 15 amino acids. With V trimmed by 5 bases and J by 0 bases, 3 bases remained unmatched. For the CDR3, the DNA is TGTGCCAGCAGCCCGAGCGGGAGCTCCTACAATGAGCAGTTCTTC. Translating gives CASSPSGSSYNEQFF.

This chain links TRBV20-1 with TRBJ2-2; the match to TRBD2 covers 7 bases. The V and J ends lost 3 bases and 6 bases, in that order; junction bases with no gene match: 1. CDR1 and CDR2 (germline): DFQATT, SNEGSKA (reference sequence). CDR3 length: 12 residues. CDR3 protein: CSASAGAGELFF. CDR3 bases: TGCAGTGCTAGTGCGGGGGCCGGGGAGCTGTTTTTT.

The chain has TRBV10-1 and TRBJ1-6; weak D call: TRBD1 (5 bases). V was shortened by 4 bases and J by 10 bases, with 11 bases between the two germline ends. This CDR3 spans 13 amino acids. Germline V gene lookup returns CDR1 WNHNN and CDR2 SYGVQD (reference sequence). Written as DNA, the CDR3 is TGCGCCAGCAGTGTCGGGGGGAGCTCACCCCTCCACTTT. The encoded protein is CASSVGGSSPLHF.

V and J are TRBV5-1 and TRBJ1-2; 7 bases are a match to TRBD1. Germline CDR1 reads SGHRS; CDR2 reads YFSETQ. The V gene end was trimmed by 0 bases and the J gene end by 10 bases; junction bases not matched to a gene: 6. This CDR3 has 13 amino acids. Here the CDR3 reads CASSLDRGLDYTF. The CDR3, as DNA: TGCGCCAGCAGCTTGGACAGGGGTTTAGACTACACCTTC.

This chain joins TRBV12-3 or TRBV12-4 and TRBJ2-7; 7 bases line up with TRBD1. This CDR3 has 13 amino acids. The J segment lost 7 bases and the V segment lost 5 bases, leaving 8 bases of the junction unmatched. DNA for the CDR3: TGTGCCAGCAGTCCAATTACAGGGGTGGAGCAGTACTTC. It specifies CASSPITGVEQYF.